This TCR beta chain originates from a study of shared clonotypes between healthy human individuals. About the research overall: Per donor, CD8 memory used one plate, CD8 naive used two, CD4 memory used three and CD4 naive used three. Findings and limits, study-wide: Generation of non-shared clonotypes was less probable than generation of clonotypes shared by all four donors. The authors sampled blood alone, and tissue repertoires likely differ.

Researchers ran the assay at a deep level. The method was immunoSEQ multiplex PCR; TCRdb's version includes in-frame clones alone and lacks a portion of them. The sample consists of millions of clones, approximately 94% of them appearing once. About this clone itself: Its target is not known.

Germline V gene sequence: CDR1 MDHEN, CDR2 SYDVKM. This CDR3 comprises 13 residues. Trimming removed 11 bases from V and 6 bases from J; junction bases left unmatched: 10. CD45RO-negative, CCR7-selected cells formed the naive CD8 fraction, which excluded terminally differentiated effector memory CD45RA+ cells. V and J are TRBV28 and TRBJ2-7, with 10 positions matching TRBD2. The sample comprised naive CD8+ T cells sorted from blood. The clonotype was recovered from a man aged 18 to 29 in good health. DNA of the CDR3: TGTGCCGTAAGTCTAGCGGGGGTTCTCGAGCAGTACTTC. As protein: CAVSLAGVLEQYF.